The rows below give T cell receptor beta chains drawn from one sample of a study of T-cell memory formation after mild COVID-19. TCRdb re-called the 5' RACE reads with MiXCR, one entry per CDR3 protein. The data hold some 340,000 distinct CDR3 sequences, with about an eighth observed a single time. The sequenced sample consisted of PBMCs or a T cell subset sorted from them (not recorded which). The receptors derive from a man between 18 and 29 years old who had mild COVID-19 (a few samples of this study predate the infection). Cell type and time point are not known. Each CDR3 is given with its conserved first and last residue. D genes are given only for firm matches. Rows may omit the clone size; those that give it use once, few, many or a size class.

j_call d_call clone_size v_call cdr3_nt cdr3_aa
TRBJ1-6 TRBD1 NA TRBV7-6 TGTGCCAGCAGCATCGCCCCGGGACAGGGAAATTCACCCCTCCACTTT CASSIAPGQGNSPLHF
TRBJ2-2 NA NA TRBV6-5 TGTGCCAGCAGTTACGGAGGGGGGGGCTACACCGGGGAGCTGTTTTTT CASSYGGGGYTGELFF
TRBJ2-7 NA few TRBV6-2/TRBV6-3 TGTGCCAGCAGGACCCCGACAGAAAGGGAATACGAGCAGTACTTC CASRTPTEREYEQYF
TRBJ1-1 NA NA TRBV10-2 TGCGCCAGCAGGAGGGCGGCGACGGTAACCGCCCCGCTTGAAGCTTTCTTT CASRRAATVTAPLEAFF
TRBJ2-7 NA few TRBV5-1 TGCGCCAGCAGACGACCCTACCGCAGGGGAGGGGGCTACGAGCAGTACTTC CASRRPYRRGGGYEQYF
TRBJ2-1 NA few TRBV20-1 TGCAGTGCTAGCAAGACGCCGCCCCGGGAGCAGTTCTTC CSASKTPPREQFF
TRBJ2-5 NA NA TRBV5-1 TGCGCCAGCAGCGACCCCGGACACCAGTACCAAGAGACCCAGTACTTC CASSDPGHQYQETQYF
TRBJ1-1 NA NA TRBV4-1 TGCGCCAGCAGCCAAGGTCCAGGGTGGGCGACTGAAGCTTTCTTT CASSQGPGWATEAFF
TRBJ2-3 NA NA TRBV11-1 TGTGCCAGCAGCCCCCTGGGACAACTCACAGATACGCAGTATTTT CASSPLGQLTDTQYF
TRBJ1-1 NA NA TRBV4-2 TGTGCCAGCAGCCAAGGGGCAGGGGTCCGTGGGGCTTTCTTT CASSQGAGVRGAFF
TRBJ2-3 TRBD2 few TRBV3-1 TGTGCCAGCGGGTTACTAGCGGGGGGCCTGACAGATACGCAGTATTTT CASGLLAGGLTDTQYF
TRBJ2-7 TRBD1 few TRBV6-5 TGTGCCAGCAGACCTAGAGGGACAGTCTACGAGCAGTACTTC CASRPRGTVYEQYF
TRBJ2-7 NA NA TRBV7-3 TGTGCCAGCAGCTCCTACCGGGCCAGCTCCTACGAGCAGTACTTC CASSSYRASSYEQYF
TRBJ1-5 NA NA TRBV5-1 TGCGCCAGCAGGCAAAATCAGCCCCAGCATTTT CASRQNQPQHF
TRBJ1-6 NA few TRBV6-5 TGTGCCAGCCTTAAATCTTCGGGCGGGTATAATTCACCCCTCCACTTT CASLKSSGGYNSPLHF
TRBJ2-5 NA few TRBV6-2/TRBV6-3 TGTGCCAGCAGTTACAGGGGGAAGGACGCGCGGACCCAGTACTTC CASSYRGKDARTQYF
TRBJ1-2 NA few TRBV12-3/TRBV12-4 TGTGCCAGCACTCCCGGGACCGGGTATGGCTACACCTTC CASTPGTGYGYTF